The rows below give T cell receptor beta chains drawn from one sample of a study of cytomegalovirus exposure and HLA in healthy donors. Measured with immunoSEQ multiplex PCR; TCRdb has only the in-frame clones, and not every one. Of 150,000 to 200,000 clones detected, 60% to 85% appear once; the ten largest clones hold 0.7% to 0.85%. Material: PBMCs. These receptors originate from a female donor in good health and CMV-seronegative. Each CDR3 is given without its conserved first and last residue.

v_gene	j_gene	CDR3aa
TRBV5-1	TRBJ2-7	ASSLEQGNREQY
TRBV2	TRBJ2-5	ASKGTGGSLYQETQY
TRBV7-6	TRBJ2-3	ASSLGGLARSTDTQY
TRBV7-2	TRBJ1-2	ASSFQPPGKGYT
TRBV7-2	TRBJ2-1	ASSFRALAIPREQF
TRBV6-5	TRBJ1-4	ASTPTVTVNEKLF
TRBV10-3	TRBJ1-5	AISEGGRNQPQH
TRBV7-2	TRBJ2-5	ASSRLAGGRLPVETQY
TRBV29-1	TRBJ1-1	SARHLNTEAF
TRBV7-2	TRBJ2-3	ASSRSPNTDTQY
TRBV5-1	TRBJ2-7	ASSLEASRGYEQY
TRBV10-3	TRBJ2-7	AIRAGTRGEEQY
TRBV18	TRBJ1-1	ASSQLQNTEAF
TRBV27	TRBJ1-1	ASSSTGQGGEAF
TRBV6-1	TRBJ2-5	ASSERPSGGPLETQY
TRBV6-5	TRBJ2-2	ASSYVRTGELF
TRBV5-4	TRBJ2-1	ASSYRDRGNNEQF
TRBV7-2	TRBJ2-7	ASSLVLAGRSYEQY